This T cell receptor (beta chain) derives from a study of STAT5B mutations in CD4+ large granular lymphocyte leukemia. Study in general: Healthy donors showed HLA-associated enrichment of the CDR3 'QG' motif.

CDR3 length: 17 amino acids. From germline, CDR1 is MGHRA and CDR2 YSYEKL. Trimming cost V 0 bases and J 1 base; bases outside gene matches: 6. Buffy coats from healthy blood donors served as controls. To note about this clone: No antigen is known for it.

This was a survey-level run. Here immunoSEQ multiplex PCR was the method, and the copy in TCRdb shows in-frame clones only, minus some. The sample includes roughly 30,000 clones, roughly 72% of them seen just once. The study's findings and limits: Top patient clones used TRBV06 genes more often: 8/27 versus 2/35 in controls.

This TCR came from a human donor in good health. V usage is TRBV4-1 and J usage is TRBJ2-3, with TRBD2 identical over 8 bases. The sequencing sample was made of CD4+ T cells from blood buffy coats. CDR3 nucleotides: TGCGCCAGCAGCCAAGACAGCCAGACTAGCGGCACAGATACGCAGTATTTT. It yields the protein CASSQDSQTSGTDTQYF.